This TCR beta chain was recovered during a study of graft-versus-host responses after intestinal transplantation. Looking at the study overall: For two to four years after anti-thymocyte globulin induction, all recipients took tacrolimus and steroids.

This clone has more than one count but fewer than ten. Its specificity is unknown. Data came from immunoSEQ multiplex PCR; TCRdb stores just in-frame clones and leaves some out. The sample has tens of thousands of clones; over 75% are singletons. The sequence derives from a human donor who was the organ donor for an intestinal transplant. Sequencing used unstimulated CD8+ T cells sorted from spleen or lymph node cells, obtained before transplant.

CDR3 sequence: CASSPGWGGYEQYF. As DNA, the CDR3 is TGTGCCAGCAGTCCCGGTTGGGGGGGGTACGAGCAGTACTTC. The chain uses TRBV6-1 and TRBJ2-7, with 7 bases lining up with TRBD2. CDR1 MNHNS and CDR2 SASEGT come from the germline V gene. The V segment lost 5 bases and the J segment 4 bases; nucleotides outside the gene matches: 8. CDR3 length equals 14 residues.